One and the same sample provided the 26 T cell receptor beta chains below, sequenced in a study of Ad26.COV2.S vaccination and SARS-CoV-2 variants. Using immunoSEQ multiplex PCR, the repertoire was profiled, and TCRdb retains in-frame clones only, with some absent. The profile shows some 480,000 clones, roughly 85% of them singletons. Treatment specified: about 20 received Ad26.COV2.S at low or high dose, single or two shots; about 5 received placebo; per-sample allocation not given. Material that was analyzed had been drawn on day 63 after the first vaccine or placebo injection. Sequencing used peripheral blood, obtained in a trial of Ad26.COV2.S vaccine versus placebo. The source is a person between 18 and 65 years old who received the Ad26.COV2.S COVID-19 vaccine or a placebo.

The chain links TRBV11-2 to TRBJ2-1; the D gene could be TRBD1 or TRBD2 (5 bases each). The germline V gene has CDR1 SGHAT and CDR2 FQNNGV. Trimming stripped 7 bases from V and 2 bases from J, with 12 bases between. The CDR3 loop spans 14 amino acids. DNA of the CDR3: TGTGCCAGCACCCCCGGGGCGGCCTACAATGAGCAGTTCTTC. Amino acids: CASTPGAAYNEQFF.

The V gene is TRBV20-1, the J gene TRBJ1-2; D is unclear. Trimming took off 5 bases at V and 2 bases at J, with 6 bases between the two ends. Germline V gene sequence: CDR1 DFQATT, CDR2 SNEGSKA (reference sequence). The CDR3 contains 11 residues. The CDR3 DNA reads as TGCAGTGCTCAGCCAAACTATGGCTACACCTTC. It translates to CSAQPNYGYTF.

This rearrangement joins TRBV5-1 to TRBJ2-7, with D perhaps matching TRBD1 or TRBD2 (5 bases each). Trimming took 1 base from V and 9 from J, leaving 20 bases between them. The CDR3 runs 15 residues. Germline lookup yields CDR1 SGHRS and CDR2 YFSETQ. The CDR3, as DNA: TGCGCCAGCAGCTTGTGGGGGAGAGGCCCCGCGCCGCAGTACTTC. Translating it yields CASSLWGRGPAPQYF.

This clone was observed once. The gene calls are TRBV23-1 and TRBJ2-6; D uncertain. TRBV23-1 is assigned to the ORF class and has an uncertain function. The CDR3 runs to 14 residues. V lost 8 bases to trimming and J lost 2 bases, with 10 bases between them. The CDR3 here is CASAPCAGANVLTF. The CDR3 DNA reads TGCGCCAGCGCCCCATGCGCTGGGGCCAACGTCCTGACTTTC.

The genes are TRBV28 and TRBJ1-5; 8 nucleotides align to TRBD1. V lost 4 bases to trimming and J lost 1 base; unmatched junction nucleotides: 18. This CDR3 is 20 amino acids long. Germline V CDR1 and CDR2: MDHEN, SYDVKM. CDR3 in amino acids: CASSSHTGGRAVISNQPQHF. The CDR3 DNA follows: TGTGCCAGCAGTTCCCATACAGGGGGGCGGGCGGTAATAAGCAATCAGCCCCAGCATTTT. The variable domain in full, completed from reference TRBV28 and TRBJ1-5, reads DVKVTQSSRYLVKRTGEKVFLECVQDMDHENMFWYRQDPGLGLRLIYFSYDVKMKEKGDIPEGYSVSREKKERFSLILESASTNQTSMYLCASSSHTGGRAVISNQPQHFGDGTRLSIL.

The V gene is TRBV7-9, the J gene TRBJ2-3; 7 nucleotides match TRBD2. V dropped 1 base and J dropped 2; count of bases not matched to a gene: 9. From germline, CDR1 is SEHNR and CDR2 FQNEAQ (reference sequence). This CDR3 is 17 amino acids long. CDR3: CASSLGGLERYTDTQYF. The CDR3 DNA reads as TGTGCCAGCAGCTTAGGAGGACTAGAAAGGTACACAGATACGCAGTATTTT.

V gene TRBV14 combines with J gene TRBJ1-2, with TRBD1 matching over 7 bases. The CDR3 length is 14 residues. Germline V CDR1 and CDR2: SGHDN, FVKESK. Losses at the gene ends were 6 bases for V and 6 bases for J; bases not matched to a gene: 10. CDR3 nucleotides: TGTGCCAGCAGTAGAGAGGGGGCATGGCATGGCTACACCTTC. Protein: CASSREGAWHGYTF.

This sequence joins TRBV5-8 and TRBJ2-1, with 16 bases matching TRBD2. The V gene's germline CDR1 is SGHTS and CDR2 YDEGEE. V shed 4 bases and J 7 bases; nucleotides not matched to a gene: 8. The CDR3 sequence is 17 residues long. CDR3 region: CASSPGLAGGKGNEQFF. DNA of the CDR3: TGTGCCAGCAGCCCGGGACTAGCGGGAGGGAAGGGGAATGAGCAGTTCTTC.

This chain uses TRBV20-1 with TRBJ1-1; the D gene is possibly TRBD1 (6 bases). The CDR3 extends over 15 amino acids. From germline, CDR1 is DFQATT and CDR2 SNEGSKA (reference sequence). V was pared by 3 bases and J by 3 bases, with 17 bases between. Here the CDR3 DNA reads TGCAGTGCTAGTACCGCACAGGGAGCGTACACTGAAGCTTTCTTT. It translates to CSASTAQGAYTEAFF.

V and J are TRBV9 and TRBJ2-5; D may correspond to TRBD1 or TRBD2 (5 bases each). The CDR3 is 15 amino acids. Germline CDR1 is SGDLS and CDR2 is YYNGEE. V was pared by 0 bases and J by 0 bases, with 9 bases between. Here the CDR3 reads CASSVAGTHQETQYF. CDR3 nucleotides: TGTGCCAGCAGCGTAGCTGGGACCCACCAAGAGACCCAGTACTTC. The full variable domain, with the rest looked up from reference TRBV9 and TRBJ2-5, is DSGVTQTPKHLITATGQRVTLRCSPRSGDLSVYWYQQSLDQGLQFLIQYYNGEERAKGNILERFSAQQFPDLHSELNLSSLELGDSALYFCASSVAGTHQETQYFGPGTRLLVL.

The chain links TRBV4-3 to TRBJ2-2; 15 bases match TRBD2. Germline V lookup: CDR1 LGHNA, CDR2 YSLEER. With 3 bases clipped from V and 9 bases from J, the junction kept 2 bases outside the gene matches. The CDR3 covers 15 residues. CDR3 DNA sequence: TGCGCCAGCAGCCAGGGACTAGCGGGAGGCCGGGAGCTGTTTTTT. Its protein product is CASSQGLAGGRELFF.

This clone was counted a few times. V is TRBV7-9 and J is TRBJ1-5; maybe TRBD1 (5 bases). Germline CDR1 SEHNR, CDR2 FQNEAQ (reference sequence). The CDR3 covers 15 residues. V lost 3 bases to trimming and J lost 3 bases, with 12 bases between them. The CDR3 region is CASSFGAGFNQPQHF. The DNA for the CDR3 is TGTGCCAGCAGCTTCGGGGCAGGATTCAATCAGCCCCAGCATTTT.

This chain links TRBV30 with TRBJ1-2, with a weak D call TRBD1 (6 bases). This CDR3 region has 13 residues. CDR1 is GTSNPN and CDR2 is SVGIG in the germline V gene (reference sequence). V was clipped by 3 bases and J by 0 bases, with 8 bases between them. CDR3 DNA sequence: TGTGCCTGGAGCCGGGACACTAACTATGGCTACACCTTC. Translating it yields CAWSRDTNYGYTF.

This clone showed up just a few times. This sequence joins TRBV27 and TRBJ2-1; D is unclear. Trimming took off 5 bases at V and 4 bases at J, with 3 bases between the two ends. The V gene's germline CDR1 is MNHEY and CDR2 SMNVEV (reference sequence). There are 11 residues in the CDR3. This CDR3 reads CASSVYNEQFF. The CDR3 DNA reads TGTGCCAGCAGTGTTTACAATGAGCAGTTCTTC.

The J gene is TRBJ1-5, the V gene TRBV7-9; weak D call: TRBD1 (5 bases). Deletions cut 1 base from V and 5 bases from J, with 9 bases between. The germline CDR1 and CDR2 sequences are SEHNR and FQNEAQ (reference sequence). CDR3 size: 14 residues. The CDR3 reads CASSLGIQDQPQHF. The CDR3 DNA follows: TGTGCCAGCAGCTTAGGCATACAGGATCAGCCCCAGCATTTT.

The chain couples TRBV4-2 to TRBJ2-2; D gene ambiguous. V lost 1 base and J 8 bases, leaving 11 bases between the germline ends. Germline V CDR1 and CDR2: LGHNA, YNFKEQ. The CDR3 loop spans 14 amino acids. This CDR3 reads CASSQVRFSGELFF. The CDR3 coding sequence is TGTGCCAGCAGCCAAGTAAGGTTCTCAGGGGAGCTGTTTTTT.

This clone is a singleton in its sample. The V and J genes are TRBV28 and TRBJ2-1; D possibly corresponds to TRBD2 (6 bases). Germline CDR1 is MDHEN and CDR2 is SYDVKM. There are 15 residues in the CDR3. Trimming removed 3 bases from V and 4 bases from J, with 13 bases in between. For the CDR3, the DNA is TGTGCCAGCAGTTTCGGCGGGACGGCGTACAATGAGCAGTTCTTC. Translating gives CASSFGGTAYNEQFF.

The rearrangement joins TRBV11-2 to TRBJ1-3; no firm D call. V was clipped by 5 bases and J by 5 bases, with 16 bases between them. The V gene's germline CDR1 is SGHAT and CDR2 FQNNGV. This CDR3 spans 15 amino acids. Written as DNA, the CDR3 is TGTGCCAGCAGCCCCCCGGGTGGTGCAAGAAACACCATATATTTT. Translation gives CASSPPGGARNTIYF.

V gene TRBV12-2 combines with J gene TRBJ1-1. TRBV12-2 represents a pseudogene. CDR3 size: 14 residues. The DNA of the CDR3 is TGTGCAAGTCGCTCCCAAACCGGGCGCACTGAAGCTTTCTTT. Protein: CASRSQTGRTEAFF.

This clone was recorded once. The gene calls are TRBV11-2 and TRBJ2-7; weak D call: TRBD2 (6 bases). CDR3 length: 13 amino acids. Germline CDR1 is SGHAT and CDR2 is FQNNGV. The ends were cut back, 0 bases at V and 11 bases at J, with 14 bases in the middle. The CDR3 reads CASSLDGGGKEYF. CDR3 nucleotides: TGTGCCAGCAGCTTAGATGGGGGAGGCAAGGAGTACTTC.

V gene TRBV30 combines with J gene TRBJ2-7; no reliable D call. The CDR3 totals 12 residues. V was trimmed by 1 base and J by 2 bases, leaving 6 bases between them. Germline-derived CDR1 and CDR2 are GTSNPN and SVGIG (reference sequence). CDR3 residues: CAWSAPPYEQYF. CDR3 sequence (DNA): TGTGCCTGGAGTGCCCCCCCCTACGAGCAGTACTTC.

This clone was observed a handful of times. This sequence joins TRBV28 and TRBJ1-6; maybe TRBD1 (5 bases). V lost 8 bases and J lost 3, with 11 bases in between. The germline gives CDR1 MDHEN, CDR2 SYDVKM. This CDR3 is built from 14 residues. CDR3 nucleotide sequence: TGTGCCAGCGGGGCAACCAGCTATAATTCACCCCTCCACTTT. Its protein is CASGATSYNSPLHF.

The CDR3 loop reads CASSPDSVAAINYGYTF. The CDR3 coding sequence is TGCGCCAGCAGCCCGGATAGTGTCGCCGCAATTAACTATGGCTACACCTTC. V and J are TRBV5-1 and TRBJ1-2, with D hard to call. Germline lookup yields CDR1 SGHRS and CDR2 YFSETQ. The CDR3 runs 17 residues. With 4 bases removed from V and 1 base from J, the gap between germline ends came to 20 bases.

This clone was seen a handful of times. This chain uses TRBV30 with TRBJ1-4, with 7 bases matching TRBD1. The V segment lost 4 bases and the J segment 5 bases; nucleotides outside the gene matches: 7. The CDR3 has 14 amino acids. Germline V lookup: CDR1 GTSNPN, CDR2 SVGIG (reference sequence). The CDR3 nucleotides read TGTGCCTGGAAGCAGGGGGAGAGAAATGAAAAACTGTTTTTT. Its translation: CAWKQGERNEKLFF.

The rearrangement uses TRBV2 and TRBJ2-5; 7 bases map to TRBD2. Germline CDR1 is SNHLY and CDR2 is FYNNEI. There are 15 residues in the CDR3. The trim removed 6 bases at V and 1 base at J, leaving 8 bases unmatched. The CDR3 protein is CASRTGTTIQETQYF. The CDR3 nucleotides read TGTGCCAGCAGGACCGGGACTACAATCCAAGAGACCCAGTACTTC.

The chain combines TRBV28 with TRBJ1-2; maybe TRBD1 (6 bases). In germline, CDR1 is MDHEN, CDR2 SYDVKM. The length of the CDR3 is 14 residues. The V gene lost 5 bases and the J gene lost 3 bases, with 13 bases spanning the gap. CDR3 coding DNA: TGTGCCAGCAGTGTACCCTCAGGGGACTATGGCTACACCTTC. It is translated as CASSVPSGDYGYTF.